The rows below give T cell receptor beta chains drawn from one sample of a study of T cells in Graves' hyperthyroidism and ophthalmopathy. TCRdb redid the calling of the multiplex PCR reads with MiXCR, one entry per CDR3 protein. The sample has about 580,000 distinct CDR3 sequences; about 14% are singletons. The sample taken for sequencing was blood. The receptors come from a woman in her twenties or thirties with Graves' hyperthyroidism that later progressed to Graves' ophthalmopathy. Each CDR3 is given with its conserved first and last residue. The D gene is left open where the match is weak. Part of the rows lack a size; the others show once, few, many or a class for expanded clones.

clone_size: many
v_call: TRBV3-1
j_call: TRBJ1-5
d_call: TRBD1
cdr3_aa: CASSQGLRTGAYQPQHF
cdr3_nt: TGTGCCAGCAGCCAAGGCCTTAGGACAGGGGCCTATCAGCCCCAGCATTTT

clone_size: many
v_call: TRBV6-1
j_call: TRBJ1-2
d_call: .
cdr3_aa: CASSNPGGGPYGYTF
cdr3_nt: TGTGCCAGCAGTAATCCCGGGGGCGGACCCTATGGCTACACCTTC

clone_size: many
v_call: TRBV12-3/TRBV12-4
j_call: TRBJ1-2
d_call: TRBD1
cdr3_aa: CASSWLGQGDGYTF
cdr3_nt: TGTGCCAGCAGCTGGCTGGGACAGGGTGACGGCTACACCTTC

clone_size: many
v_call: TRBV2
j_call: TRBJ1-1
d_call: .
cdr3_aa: CASSLESSGTEAFF
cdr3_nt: TGTGCCAGCAGTCTCGAGTCATCAGGTACTGAAGCTTTCTTT

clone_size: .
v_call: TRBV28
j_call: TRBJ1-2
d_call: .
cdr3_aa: CASSLVRVPSGNYGYTF
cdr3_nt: TGTGCCAGCAGCCTCGTCCGGGTCCCAAGCGGTAACTATGGCTACACCTTC

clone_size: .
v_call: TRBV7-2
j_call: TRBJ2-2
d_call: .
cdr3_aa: CASSLEGGSLTGELFF
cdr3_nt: TGTGCCAGCAGCTTAGAAGGGGGGAGTCTGACCGGGGAGCTGTTTTTT

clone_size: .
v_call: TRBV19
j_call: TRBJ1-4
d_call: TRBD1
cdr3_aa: CASSKKTGGTNEKLFF
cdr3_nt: TGTGCCAGTAGTAAAAAGACAGGGGGCACTAATGAAAAACTGTTTTTT

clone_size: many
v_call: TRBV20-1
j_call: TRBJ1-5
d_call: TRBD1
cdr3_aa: CSASTGSSNQPQHF
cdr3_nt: TGCAGTGCTTCGACAGGGAGCAGCAATCAGCCCCAGCATTTT

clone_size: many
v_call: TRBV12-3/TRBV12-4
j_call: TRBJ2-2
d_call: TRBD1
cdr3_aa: CASSLGQGVTGELFF
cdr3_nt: TGTGCCAGCAGTTTGGGACAGGGGGTCACCGGGGAGCTGTTTTTT

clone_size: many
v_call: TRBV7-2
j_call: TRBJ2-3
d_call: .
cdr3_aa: CASSFDRASTDTQYF
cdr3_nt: TGTGCCAGCAGCTTCGACAGAGCTAGCACAGATACGCAGTATTTT

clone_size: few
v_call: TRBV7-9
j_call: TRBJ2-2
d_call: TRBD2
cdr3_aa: CASSQRWTSGRSGELFF
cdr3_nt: TGTGCCAGCAGCCAACGATGGACTAGCGGGAGATCCGGGGAGCTGTTTTTT

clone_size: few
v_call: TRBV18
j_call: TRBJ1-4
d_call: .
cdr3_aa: CASSRTGAGTNEKLFF
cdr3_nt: TGTGCCAGCTCACGAACAGGTGCCGGGACTAATGAAAAACTGTTTTTT

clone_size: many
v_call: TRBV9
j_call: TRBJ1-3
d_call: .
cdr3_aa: CASSAGNSENTIYF
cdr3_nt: TGTGCCAGCAGCGCAGGGAATTCCGAAAACACCATATATTTT

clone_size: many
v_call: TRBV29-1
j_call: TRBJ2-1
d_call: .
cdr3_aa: CSVEEYGSSRNEQFF
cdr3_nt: TGCAGCGTTGAAGAGTACGGTTCTTCGAGGAATGAGCAGTTCTTC

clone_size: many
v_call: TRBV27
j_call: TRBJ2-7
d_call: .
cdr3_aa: CASATSLSYEQYF
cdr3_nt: TGTGCCAGCGCTACTAGCCTCTCCTACGAGCAGTACTTC

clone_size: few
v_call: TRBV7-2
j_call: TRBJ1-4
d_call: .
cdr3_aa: CASSLQVATNEKLFF
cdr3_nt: TGTGCCAGCAGCTTACAGGTTGCAACTAATGAAAAACTGTTTTTT

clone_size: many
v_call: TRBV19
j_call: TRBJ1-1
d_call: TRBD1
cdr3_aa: CASSIIRGRYSSEAFF
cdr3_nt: TGTGCCAGTAGTATCATCAGGGGGCGATATTCCTCTGAAGCTTTCTTT

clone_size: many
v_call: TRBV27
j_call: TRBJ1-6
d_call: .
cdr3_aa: CASSHQWVGGAVNNSPLHF
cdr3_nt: TGTGCCAGCAGTCATCAATGGGTGGGGGGCGCAGTAAATAATTCACCCCTCCACTTT

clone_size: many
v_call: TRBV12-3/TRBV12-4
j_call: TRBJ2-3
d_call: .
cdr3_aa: CASRGTNADTQYF
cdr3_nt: TGTGCCAGCAGGGGGACGAACGCAGATACGCAGTATTTT

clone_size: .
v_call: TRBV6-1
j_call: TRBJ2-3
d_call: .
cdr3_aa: CATITRENPDTQYF
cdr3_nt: TGTGCCACAATAACGCGGGAAAATCCAGATACGCAGTATTTT

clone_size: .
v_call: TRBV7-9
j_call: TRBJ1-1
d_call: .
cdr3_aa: CASSLSLRGGMNTEAFF
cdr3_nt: TGTGCCAGCAGCCTAAGTCTCCGAGGAGGGATGAACACTGAAGCTTTCTTT

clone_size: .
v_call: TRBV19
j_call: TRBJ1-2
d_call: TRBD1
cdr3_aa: CASSIFAGTGANGYTF
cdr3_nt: TGTGCCAGTAGTATTTTTGCCGGGACAGGGGCTAATGGCTACACCTTC

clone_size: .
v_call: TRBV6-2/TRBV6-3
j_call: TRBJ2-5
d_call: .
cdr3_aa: CASSYSLGDQETQYF
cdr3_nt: TGTGCCAGCAGTTACTCGCTGGGGGACCAAGAGACCCAGTACTTC

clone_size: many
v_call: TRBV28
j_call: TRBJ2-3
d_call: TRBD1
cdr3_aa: CASSAPRGQGVDTQYF
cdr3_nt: TGTGCCAGCAGTGCCCCCCGGGGACAGGGAGTAGATACGCAGTATTTT

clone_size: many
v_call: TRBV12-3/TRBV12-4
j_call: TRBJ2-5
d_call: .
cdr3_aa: CASSFSTAGARKTQYF
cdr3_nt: TGTGCCAGCAGTTTTAGCACGGCTGGGGCGAGGAAGACCCAGTACTTC

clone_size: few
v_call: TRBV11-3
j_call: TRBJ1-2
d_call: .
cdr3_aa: CASPLQYRARNNGYTF
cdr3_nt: TGTGCCAGCCCCCTTCAGTATCGCGCCCGAAATAATGGCTACACCTTC

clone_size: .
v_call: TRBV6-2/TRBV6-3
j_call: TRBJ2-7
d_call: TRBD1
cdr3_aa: CASWTGQVFYEQYF
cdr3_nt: TGTGCCAGCTGGACGGGACAGGTTTTCTACGAGCAGTACTTC

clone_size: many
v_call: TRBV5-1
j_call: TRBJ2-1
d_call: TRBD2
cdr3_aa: CASSLVAGGGNEQFF
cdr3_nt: TGCGCCAGCAGCTTGGTTGCGGGGGGTGGTAATGAGCAGTTCTTC

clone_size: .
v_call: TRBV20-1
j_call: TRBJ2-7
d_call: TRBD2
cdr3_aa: CSAAPAGGGGSSYEQYF
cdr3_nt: TGCAGTGCCGCCCCCGCGGGGGGGGGAGGGTCTTCCTACGAGCAGTACTTC

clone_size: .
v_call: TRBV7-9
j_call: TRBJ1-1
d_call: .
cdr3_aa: CASSLTGEEFQAFF
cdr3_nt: TGTGCCAGCAGCTTAACAGGCGAAGAGTTCCAAGCTTTCTTT

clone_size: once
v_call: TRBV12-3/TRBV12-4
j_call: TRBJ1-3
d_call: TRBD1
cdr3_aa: CASSYDRVSGNTIYF
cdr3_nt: TGTGCCAGCAGTTACGACAGGGTATCTGGAAACACCATATATTTT